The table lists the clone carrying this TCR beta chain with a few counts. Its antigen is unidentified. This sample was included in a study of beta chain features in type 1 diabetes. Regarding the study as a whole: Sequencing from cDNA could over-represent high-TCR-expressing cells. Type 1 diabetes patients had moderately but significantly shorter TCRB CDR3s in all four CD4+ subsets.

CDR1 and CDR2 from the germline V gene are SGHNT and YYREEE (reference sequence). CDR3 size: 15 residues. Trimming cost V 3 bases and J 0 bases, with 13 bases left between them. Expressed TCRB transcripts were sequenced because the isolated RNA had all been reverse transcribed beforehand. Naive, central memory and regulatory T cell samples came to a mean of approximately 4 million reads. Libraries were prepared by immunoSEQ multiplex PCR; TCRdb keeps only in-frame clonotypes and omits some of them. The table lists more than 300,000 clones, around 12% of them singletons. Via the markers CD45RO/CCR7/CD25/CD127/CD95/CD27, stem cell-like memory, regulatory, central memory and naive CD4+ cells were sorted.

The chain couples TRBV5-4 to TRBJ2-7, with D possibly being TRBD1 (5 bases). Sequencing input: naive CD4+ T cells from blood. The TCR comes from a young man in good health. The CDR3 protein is CASSSGRTPSYEQYF. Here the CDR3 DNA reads TGTGCCAGCAGCTCCGGCAGGACACCCTCCTACGAGCAGTACTTC.